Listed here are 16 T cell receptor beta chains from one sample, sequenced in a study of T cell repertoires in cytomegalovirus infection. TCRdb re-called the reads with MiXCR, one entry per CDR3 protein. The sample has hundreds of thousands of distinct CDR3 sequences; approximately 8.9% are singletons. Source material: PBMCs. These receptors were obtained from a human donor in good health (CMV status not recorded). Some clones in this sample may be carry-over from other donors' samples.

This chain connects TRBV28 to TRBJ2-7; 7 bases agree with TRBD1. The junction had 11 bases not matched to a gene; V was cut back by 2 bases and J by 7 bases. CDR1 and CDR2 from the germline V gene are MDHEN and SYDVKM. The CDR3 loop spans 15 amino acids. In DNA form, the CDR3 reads TGTGCCAGCAGTTTAATAGGGGGCTTAAGTGGGGAGCAGTACTTC. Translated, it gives CASSLIGGLSGEQYF.

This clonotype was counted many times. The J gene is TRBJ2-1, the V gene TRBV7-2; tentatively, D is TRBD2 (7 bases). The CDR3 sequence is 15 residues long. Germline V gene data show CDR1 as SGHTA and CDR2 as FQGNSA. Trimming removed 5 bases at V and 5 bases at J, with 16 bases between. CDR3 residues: CASSIGRGGHNEQFF. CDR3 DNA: TGTGCCAGCAGCATTGGGAGGGGGGGGCACAATGAGCAGTTCTTC.

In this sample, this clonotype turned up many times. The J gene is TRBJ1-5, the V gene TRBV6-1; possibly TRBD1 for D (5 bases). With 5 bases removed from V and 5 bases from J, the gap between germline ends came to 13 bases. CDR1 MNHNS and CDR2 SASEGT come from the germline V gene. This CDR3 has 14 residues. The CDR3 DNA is TGTGCCAGCAGTCAGGGAAGGAAGGATCAGCCCCAGCATTTT. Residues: CASSQGRKDQPQHF.

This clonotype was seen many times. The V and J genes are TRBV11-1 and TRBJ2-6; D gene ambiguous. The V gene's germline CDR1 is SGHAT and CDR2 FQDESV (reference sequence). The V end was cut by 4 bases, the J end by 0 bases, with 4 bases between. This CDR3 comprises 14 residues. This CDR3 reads CASSWGSGANVLTF. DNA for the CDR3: TGTGCCAGCAGCTGGGGCTCTGGGGCCAACGTCCTGACTTTC.

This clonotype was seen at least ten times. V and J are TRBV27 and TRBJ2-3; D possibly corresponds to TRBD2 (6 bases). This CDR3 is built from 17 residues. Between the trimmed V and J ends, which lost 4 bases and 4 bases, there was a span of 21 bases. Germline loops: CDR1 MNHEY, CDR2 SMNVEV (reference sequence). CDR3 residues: CASSSQFGGVRSDTQYF. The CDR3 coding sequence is TGTGCCAGCAGTTCCCAGTTCGGCGGGGTACGGTCAGATACGCAGTATTTT.

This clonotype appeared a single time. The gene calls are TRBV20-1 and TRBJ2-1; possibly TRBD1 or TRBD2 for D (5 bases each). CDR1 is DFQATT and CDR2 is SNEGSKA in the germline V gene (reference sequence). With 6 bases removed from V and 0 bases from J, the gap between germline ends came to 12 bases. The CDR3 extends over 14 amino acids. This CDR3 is CSAGPARSYNEQFF. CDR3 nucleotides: TGCAGTGCGGGACCGGCCCGCTCCTACAATGAGCAGTTCTTC.

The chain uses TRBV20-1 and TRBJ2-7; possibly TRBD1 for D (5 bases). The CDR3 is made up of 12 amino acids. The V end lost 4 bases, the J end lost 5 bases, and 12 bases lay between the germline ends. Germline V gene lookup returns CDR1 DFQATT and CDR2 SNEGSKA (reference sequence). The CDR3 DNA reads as TGCAGTGCTACCAGACAGAACCACGAGCAGTACGTC. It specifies CSATRQNHEQYV.

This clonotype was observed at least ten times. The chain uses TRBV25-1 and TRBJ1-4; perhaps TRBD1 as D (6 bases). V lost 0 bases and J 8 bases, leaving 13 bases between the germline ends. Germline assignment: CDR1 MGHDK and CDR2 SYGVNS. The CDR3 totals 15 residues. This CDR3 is CASSEYGGAEEKLFF. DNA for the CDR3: TGTGCCAGCAGTGAATACGGGGGCGCGGAGGAAAAACTGTTTTTT.

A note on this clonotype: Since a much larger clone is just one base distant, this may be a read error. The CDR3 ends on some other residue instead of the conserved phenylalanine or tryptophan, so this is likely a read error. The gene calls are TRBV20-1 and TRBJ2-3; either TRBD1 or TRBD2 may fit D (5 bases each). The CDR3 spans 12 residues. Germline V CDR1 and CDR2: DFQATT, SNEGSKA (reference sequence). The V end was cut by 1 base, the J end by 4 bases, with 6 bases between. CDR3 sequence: CSARVGADTQYL. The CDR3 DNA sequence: TGCAGTGCTAGAGTGGGGGCAGATACGCAGTATCTT.

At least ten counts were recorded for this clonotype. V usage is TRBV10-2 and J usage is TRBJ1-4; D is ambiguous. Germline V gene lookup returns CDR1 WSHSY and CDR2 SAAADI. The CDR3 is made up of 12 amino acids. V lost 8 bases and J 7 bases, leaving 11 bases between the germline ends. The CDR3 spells CASGRGGEKLFF. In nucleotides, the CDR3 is TGCGCCAGCGGCCGGGGTGGTGAAAAACTGTTTTTT.

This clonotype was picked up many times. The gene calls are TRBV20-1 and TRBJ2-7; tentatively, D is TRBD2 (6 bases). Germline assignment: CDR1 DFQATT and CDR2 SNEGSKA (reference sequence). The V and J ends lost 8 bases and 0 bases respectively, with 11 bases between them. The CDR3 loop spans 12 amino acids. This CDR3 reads CSLKGGSYEQYF. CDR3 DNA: TGCAGTTTGAAGGGAGGCTCCTACGAGCAGTACTTC.

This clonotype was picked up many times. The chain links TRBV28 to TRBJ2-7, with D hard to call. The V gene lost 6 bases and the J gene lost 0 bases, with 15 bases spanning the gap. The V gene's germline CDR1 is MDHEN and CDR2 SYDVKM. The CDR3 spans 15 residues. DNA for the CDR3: TGTGCCAGCAGCCCGGCCGCTACCGGCTCCTACGAGCAGTACGTC. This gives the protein CASSPAATGSYEQYV.

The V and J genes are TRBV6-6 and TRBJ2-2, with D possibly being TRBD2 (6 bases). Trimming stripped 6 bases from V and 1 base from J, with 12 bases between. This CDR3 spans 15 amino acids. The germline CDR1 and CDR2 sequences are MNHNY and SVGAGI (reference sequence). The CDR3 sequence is CASSERRGNTGELFF. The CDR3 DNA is TGTGCCAGCAGCGAGAGGCGGGGGAACACCGGGGAGCTGTTTTTT.

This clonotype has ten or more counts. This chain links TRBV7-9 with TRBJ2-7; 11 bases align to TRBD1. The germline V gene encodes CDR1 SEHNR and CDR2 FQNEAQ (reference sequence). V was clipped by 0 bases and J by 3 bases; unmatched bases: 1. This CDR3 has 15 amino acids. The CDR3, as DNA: TGTGCCAGCAGCTTAGCGGGACAGGGGGGCTACGAGCAGTACGTC. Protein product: CASSLAGQGGYEQYV.

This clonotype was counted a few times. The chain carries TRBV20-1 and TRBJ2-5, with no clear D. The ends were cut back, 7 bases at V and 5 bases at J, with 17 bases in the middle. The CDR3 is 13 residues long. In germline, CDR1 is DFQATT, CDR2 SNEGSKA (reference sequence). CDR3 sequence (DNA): TGCAGTGGAGAATCGAAACTACGGGAGACCCAGTACTTC. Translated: CSGESKLRETQYF.

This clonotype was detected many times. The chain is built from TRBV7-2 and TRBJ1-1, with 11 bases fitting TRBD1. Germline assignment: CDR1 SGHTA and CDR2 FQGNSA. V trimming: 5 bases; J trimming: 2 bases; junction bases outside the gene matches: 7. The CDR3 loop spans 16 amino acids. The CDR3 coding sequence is TGTGCCAGCAGCCCAGGGACAGGGGGGGGAAACACTGAAGCTTTCTTT. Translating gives CASSPGTGGGNTEAFF.